The 21 T cell receptor beta chains in this list originate from one sample, sequenced in a study of blood T cell repertoires in COVID-19. TCRdb's copy holds only in-frame clones and misses some; the assay was immunoSEQ multiplex PCR. The data show about 160,000 clones, with approximately 80% seen just once and about an eighth held by the top ten. The specimen sequenced was peripheral blood. These receptors came from a man aged 70 or older who had recovered from COVID-19.

The count of this clone is one. At one boundary the junction diverges from the germline segment, which might be a read error. The V call is TRBV18, the J call TRBJ1-4; 7 bases match TRBD1. The germline CDR1 and CDR2 sequences are KGHSH and LQKENI. CDR3 length: 14 amino acids. The CDR3 DNA sequence: TGTGCCAGCTCACCCCCGGACAGGAATGAAAAGCTGTTTTTT. Translated: CASSPPDRNEKLFF. Filled out from reference TRBV18 and TRBJ1-4, the complete variable domain reads NAGVMQNPRHLVRRRGQEARLRCSPMKGHSHVYWYRQLPEEGLKFMVYLQKENIIDESGMPKERFSAEFPKEGPSILRIQQVVRGDSAAYFCASSPPDRNEKLFFGSGTQLSVL.

The rearrangement uses TRBV5-1 and TRBJ1-1; 8 positions match TRBD1. V gave up 1 base and J gave up 2 bases; unmatched junction bases: 7. Germline-derived CDR1 and CDR2 are SGHRS and YFSETQ. The CDR3 loop spans 16 amino acids. The CDR3 loop is CASSLLPGGFNTEAFF. The CDR3 region has the DNA TGCGCCAGCAGCTTGTTGCCAGGGGGCTTTAACACTGAAGCTTTCTTT. The complete variable domain, with remaining parts taken from reference TRBV5-1 and TRBJ1-1, reads KAGVTQTPRYLIKTRGQQVTLSCSPISGHRSVSWYQQTPGQGLQFLFEYFSETQRNKGNFPGRFSGRQFSNSRSEMNVSTLELGDSALYLCASSLLPGGFNTEAFFGQGTRLTVV.

This sequence joins TRBV7-9 and TRBJ1-4; 7 bases line up with TRBD1. In germline, CDR1 is SEHNR, CDR2 FQNEAQ (reference sequence). J was trimmed by 8 bases and V by 5 bases; bases with no gene match: 8. The CDR3 is made up of 14 amino acids. As DNA, the CDR3 is TGTGCCAGCAGCCCGTTGGGACAGCAAGAAAAACTGTTTTTT. This codes for CASSPLGQQEKLFF.

The chain uses TRBV6-5 and TRBJ1-6; maybe TRBD1 (6 bases). The CDR3 has 15 residues. V lost 8 bases and J lost 5, with 16 bases in between. Germline loops: CDR1 MNHEY, CDR2 SVGAGI. The CDR3 protein is CASGRTVGDNSPLHF. In DNA, the CDR3 is TGTGCCAGCGGGCGGACAGTCGGGGATAATTCACCCCTCCACTTT.

V is TRBV6-5 and J is TRBJ2-2, with D perhaps TRBD2 (7 bases). Germline-derived CDR1 and CDR2 are MNHEY and SVGAGI. The V end lost 4 bases, the J end lost 9 bases, and 12 bases lay between the germline ends. The CDR3 has 13 residues. The CDR3 loop reads CASSWGGGRELFF. CDR3 nucleotide sequence: TGTGCCAGCAGTTGGGGCGGGGGCCGGGAGCTGTTTTTT.

The gene calls are TRBV24-1 and TRBJ2-2, with 14 bases matching TRBD2. Per the germline V gene, CDR1 is KGHDR and CDR2 is SFDVKD. The CDR3 is 18 amino acids. J was trimmed by 6 bases and V by 11 bases; bases with no gene match: 16. The CDR3 here is CAISRDSRLAGGPGELFF. In DNA form, the CDR3 reads TGTGCCATCTCCCGGGACAGTCGACTAGCGGGAGGGCCCGGGGAGCTGTTTTTT.

The chain carries TRBV2 and TRBJ1-1, with D perhaps matching TRBD1 (6 bases). Trimming cost V 5 bases and J 7 bases, with 11 bases left between them. Germline V gene sequence: CDR1 SNHLY, CDR2 FYNNEI. This CDR3 region has 12 residues. CDR3 amino acids: CASSSQGIEAFF. The CDR3 nucleotides are TGTGCCAGCAGTTCGCAGGGGATTGAAGCTTTCTTT.

CDR3 protein: CASSAFVGSSGNTIYF. CDR3 bases: TGTGCCAGCAGCGCCTTCGTTGGCAGCTCTGGAAACACCATATATTTT. The chain is built from TRBV9 and TRBJ1-3; D is unresolved. V lost 3 bases, J lost 0 bases, and 13 bases lay in between. This CDR3 contains 16 residues. The germline gives CDR1 SGDLS, CDR2 YYNGEE.

This rearrangement joins TRBV29-1 to TRBJ2-3; 8 nucleotides match TRBD2. Germline loops: CDR1 SQVTM, CDR2 ANQGSEA. V lost 4 bases, J lost 9 bases, and 27 bases stayed unmatched. The CDR3 loop spans 19 amino acids. The CDR3 loop is CSVATGGTGTRARGATQYF. CDR3 DNA sequence: TGCAGCGTTGCAACGGGGGGTACGGGGACTAGAGCTCGGGGAGCAACGCAGTATTTT.

The chain joins TRBV5-1 to TRBJ2-2; TRBD1 is a possible D gene (6 bases). CDR1 and CDR2 from the germline V gene are SGHRS and YFSETQ. The CDR3 consists of 16 residues. Trimming cost V 6 bases and J 4 bases, with 19 bases left between them. The CDR3 bases are TGCGCCAGCACCCGAGAAACAGGGATCGGCACCGGGGAGCTGTTTTTT. Protein: CASTRETGIGTGELFF.

V is TRBV30 and J is TRBJ2-7; the match to TRBD2 covers 8 bases. This CDR3 contains 13 residues. Germline lookup yields CDR1 GTSNPN and CDR2 SVGIG (reference sequence). V shed 2 bases and J 4 bases; nucleotides not matched to a gene: 4. CDR3: CAWSLAGGYEQYF. CDR3 DNA: TGTGCCTGGAGTTTGGCGGGAGGTTACGAGCAGTACTTC. Full variable domain (remainder filled in from reference TRBV30 and TRBJ2-7): SQTIHQWPATLVQPVGSPLSLECTVEGTSNPNLYWYRQAAGRGLQLLFYSVGIGQISSEVPQNLSASRPQDRQFILSSKKLLLSDSGFYLCAWSLAGGYEQYFGPGTRLTVT.

V and J are TRBV5-1 and TRBJ2-7; 8 bases fit TRBD2. CDR1 SGHRS and CDR2 YFSETQ come from the germline V gene. CDR3 size: 19 residues. Trimming took 0 bases from V and 2 from J; bases not matched to a gene: 16. CDR3 in amino acids: CASSLGSTATGGPPYEQYF. The CDR3 DNA is TGCGCCAGCAGCTTGGGGAGCACGGCGACGGGAGGGCCTCCCTACGAGCAGTACTTC.

The count of this clone is one. The gene calls are TRBV28 and TRBJ2-7; 8 bases match TRBD2. Germline lookup yields CDR1 MDHEN and CDR2 SYDVKM. V lost 2 bases, J lost 3 bases, and 6 bases stayed unmatched. The CDR3 runs to 15 residues. This CDR3 is CASSLPSGSVYEQYF. Here the CDR3 DNA reads TGTGCCAGCAGTTTACCCAGCGGGAGCGTCTACGAGCAGTACTTC.

CDR3 sequence (DNA): TGTGCCAGCAGTTTAGCCAGGGGTGGGGCCAACGTCCTGACTTTC. Its translation is CASSLARGGANVLTF. This chain links TRBV28 with TRBJ2-6; D might be TRBD1 (6 bases). CDR3 length: 15 amino acids. Trimming removed 2 bases from V and 3 bases from J, with 8 bases in between. Looked up from germline, CDR1 is MDHEN and CDR2 is SYDVKM.

This rearrangement joins TRBV5-1 to TRBJ2-5; TRBD2 agrees at 14 bases. The length of the CDR3 is 15 residues. In germline, CDR1 is SGHRS, CDR2 YFSETQ. Trimming took 4 bases from V and 4 from J; bases not matched to a gene: 3. The CDR3 bases are TGCGCCAGCAGCCGGGGACTAGCGGGAGTAGAGACCCAGTACTTC. Encoded protein: CASSRGLAGVETQYF. The full variable domain, its missing parts supplied by reference TRBV5-1 and TRBJ2-5, is KAGVTQTPRYLIKTRGQQVTLSCSPISGHRSVSWYQQTPGQGLQFLFEYFSETQRNKGNFPGRFSGRQFSNSRSEMNVSTLELGDSALYLCASSRGLAGVETQYFGPGTRLLVL.

This clone was counted once. This sequence joins TRBV27 and TRBJ1-1; D is possibly TRBD1 (6 bases). CDR1 and CDR2 (germline): MNHEY, SMNVEV (reference sequence). This CDR3 comprises 18 residues. V was trimmed by 5 bases and J by 0 bases, leaving 22 bases between them. CDR3 residues: CASSPRLRGLRMNTEAFF. As DNA, the CDR3 is TGTGCCAGCAGTCCCCGTCTCAGGGGCCTTCGAATGAACACTGAAGCTTTCTTT.

In this sample, this clone turned up a few times. The CDR3 protein is CATSATGANYGYTF. The CDR3 DNA reads TGTGCCACCAGCGCGACAGGAGCTAACTATGGCTACACCTTC. The chain is built from TRBV24-1 and TRBJ1-2; a weak D match, TRBD1 (6 bases). Trimming pared 7 bases from V and 0 bases from J, leaving 11 bases between. The CDR3 has 14 residues. Germline V lookup: CDR1 KGHDR, CDR2 SFDVKD.

In regard to this clone: At one end the junction does not follow the germline gene, possibly because of a read error. This chain joins TRBV5-1 and TRBJ2-5; 12 positions agree with TRBD2. The CDR3 sequence is 12 residues long. CDR1 and CDR2 (germline): SGHRS, YFSETQ. The CDR3 bases are TGCGCCAGCAGAATGACTAGCGGGAGAGAGAACTTC. Translation gives CASRMTSGRENF.

This chain links TRBV18 with TRBJ2-5, with D tentatively TRBD1 (6 bases). This CDR3 comprises 13 residues. With 8 bases removed from V and 2 bases from J, the gap between germline ends came to 12 bases. Germline V gives CDR1 KGHSH, CDR2 LQKENI. DNA of the CDR3: TGTGCCAGCCATCGAGGACAGCAAGAGACCCAGTACTTC. Translated: CASHRGQQETQYF.

The V and J genes are TRBV5-1 and TRBJ1-1, with TRBD1 matching 7 bases. The germline V gene has CDR1 SGHRS and CDR2 YFSETQ. After removal of 0 bases from V and 6 bases from J, the junction contained 5 bases not matched to a gene. This CDR3 has 14 residues. The CDR3 bases are TGCGCCAGCAGCTTGGAAAGGGACAGCCCTGAAGCTTTCTTT. Encoded protein: CASSLERDSPEAFF.

J is TRBJ1-1 and V is TRBV27, with 9 nucleotides matching TRBD1. The V gene end was trimmed by 7 bases and the J gene end by 4 bases; junction bases not matched to a gene: 10. Per germline, CDR1 MNHEY and CDR2 SMNVEV (reference sequence). The CDR3 consists of 15 residues. The CDR3 here is CASIHSTGGGTEAFF. The CDR3 nucleotides are TGTGCCAGCATCCACTCGACAGGGGGAGGCACTGAAGCTTTCTTT.